These T cell receptor beta chains were read from a single sample in a study of T cell repertoires in cytomegalovirus infection. TCRdb independently ran MiXCR on the reads; one entry per CDR3 protein. Of 450,000 to 600,000 distinct CDR3 sequences detected, around 10% appear once; the ten largest clones hold about 9.4%. Material: PBMCs. These receptors were obtained from a human donor in good health (CMV status not recorded). Some clones in this sample may be carry-over from other donors' samples. The CDR3 runs from the conserved cysteine through the conserved F or W. The order of the fields is D gene, V gene, clone size, J gene, CDR3 DNA, CDR3 protein. A D gene is named only where the DNA matches it firmly. Expanded clones are given a class, and other clones once, few, many or no size at all.

NA	TRBV12-3/TRBV12-4	many	TRBJ1-1	TGTGCCAGCAGCTTCGGGAACACTGAAGCTTTCTTT	CASSFGNTEAFF
NA	TRBV7-2	many	TRBJ2-1	TGTGCCAGCAGCTTGGGAGGAATCAATGAGCAGTTCTTC	CASSLGGINEQFF
NA	TRBV4-2	NA	TRBJ2-1	TGTGCCAGCAGCCCTCTAAAGGGAGAAAACAATGAGCAGTTCTTC	CASSPLKGENNEQFF
TRBD1	TRBV6-5	NA	TRBJ2-1	TGTGCCAGCAGTCCTACAGGGGACGGCTACAATGAGCAGTTCTTC	CASSPTGDGYNEQFF
TRBD1	TRBV6-2/TRBV6-3	many	TRBJ1-4	TGTGCCAGCAGTTACTCCAGGGACAGGGGCGTCGCAACTAATGAAAAACTGTTTTTT	CASSYSRDRGVATNEKLFF
NA	TRBV29-1	few	TRBJ2-7	TGCAGCGTTGGAGTAATCGGCTACGAGCAGTACTTC	CSVGVIGYEQYF
NA	TRBV15	NA	TRBJ1-4	TGTGCCACCAGCAGAGAAGGTCGAGGGTTCCTGTTTTTT	CATSREGRGFLFF
TRBD1	TRBV29-1	many	TRBJ2-5	TGCAGCGTTGATGGGACAGGGGAGGAGACCCAGTACTTC	CSVDGTGEETQYF
NA	TRBV13	NA	TRBJ2-7	TGTGCCAGCAGCCTCCCTTCGGGGGAGCAGTACTTC	CASSLPSGEQYF
NA	TRBV6-5	few	TRBJ2-5	TGTGCCAGCAGCCTAAGGGGGTTAAGCGAGCAAGAGACCCAGTACTTC	CASSLRGLSEQETQYF
NA	TRBV20-1	many	TRBJ1-2	TGCAGTGCTAGAGATCCCGGGGACCTCTATGGCTACACCTTC	CSARDPGDLYGYTF
NA	TRBV29-1	few	TRBJ1-1	TGCAGCGTTGTGGGGGGGGTTGTGGGGTTAGACACTGAAGCTTTCTTT	CSVVGGVVGLDTEAFF